This T cell receptor beta chain comes out of a study of identical twins. Template switching added a universal primer site; cDNA carried unique molecular identifiers. TCRdb ran MiXCR on the 5' RACE reads and lists one entry per CDR3 protein. The data contain about 720,000 distinct CDR3 sequences, about 18% of them singletons. V lost 4 bases and J lost 5, with 14 bases in between. CDR3 length: 14 amino acids. This sample also belongs to another study, concerning T cells expressing NK-cell markers.

Sequenced: PBMCs. The chain couples TRBV12-3 or TRBV12-4 to TRBJ2-5, with D uncertain. The sequence came from a young woman in good health. CDR3 sequence reads: CASSSPPGLETQYF. In nucleotides, the CDR3 is TGTGCCAGCAGTTCCCCCCCCGGCCTGGAGACCCAGTACTTC.